This is a list of T cell receptor beta chains from one sample in a study of T cells in Graves' hyperthyroidism and ophthalmopathy. TCRdb called the multiplex PCR reads again in MiXCR, with one record for every CDR3 protein. The profile covers around 390,000 distinct CDR3 sequences, with 13% to 15% appearing a single time and about 20% taken by the ten largest. The sample was blood. These receptors all come from a woman aged 25-40 years with Graves' ophthalmopathy. Both conserved end residues are part of each CDR3. A D gene is named only where the DNA matches it firmly. Size tells how often a clone was seen (once, few, many) or the class of an expanded clone, and some rows leave it out.

D gene: TRBD1
clone size: -
V gene: TRBV9
J gene: TRBJ1-2
CDR3 DNA: TGTGCCAGCAGCTCCCGGACAGGGGAGGACTATGGCTACACCTTC
CDR3 protein: CASSSRTGEDYGYTF

D gene: -
clone size: many
V gene: TRBV5-5
J gene: TRBJ2-7
CDR3 DNA: TGTGCCAGCAGCCCCTCAGTCGGACTAACAAGCTCCTACGAGCAGTACTTC
CDR3 protein: CASSPSVGLTSSYEQYF

D gene: -
clone size: many
V gene: TRBV13
J gene: TRBJ1-4
CDR3 DNA: TGTGCCAGCAGCCTAAGGCGGAGATCTCAGGTACTCGAAAAACTGTTTTTT
CDR3 protein: CASSLRRRSQVLEKLFF

D gene: -
clone size: once
V gene: TRBV9
J gene: TRBJ1-6
CDR3 DNA: TGTGCCAGCAGCCTGCGCCTTGAGAATTCACCCCTCCACTTT
CDR3 protein: CASSLRLENSPLHF

D gene: TRBD2
clone size: -
V gene: TRBV2
J gene: TRBJ2-1
CDR3 DNA: TGTGCCAGCAGGGGCGGGGGGGGGTCCTACAATGAGCAGTTCTTC
CDR3 protein: CASRGGGGSYNEQFF

D gene: TRBD2
clone size: many
V gene: TRBV7-8
J gene: TRBJ2-7
CDR3 DNA: TGTGCCAGCAGCTTAGATACTAGCGGATTCTCCTACGAGCAGTACTTC
CDR3 protein: CASSLDTSGFSYEQYF

D gene: -
clone size: many
V gene: TRBV20-1
J gene: TRBJ1-2
CDR3 DNA: TGCAGTGCTAGAGGTCCTAACTATGGCTACACCTTC
CDR3 protein: CSARGPNYGYTF

D gene: -
clone size: many
V gene: TRBV27
J gene: TRBJ1-2
CDR3 DNA: TGTGCCAGCAGAGCTGGGGTTGGTGGAGCGTATGGCTACACCTTC
CDR3 protein: CASRAGVGGAYGYTF

D gene: TRBD1
clone size: -
V gene: TRBV2
J gene: TRBJ1-5
CDR3 DNA: TGTGCCAGCAGTGAACAGGGGGCCTACAATGAGCCCCAGCATTTT
CDR3 protein: CASSEQGAYNEPQHF

D gene: -
clone size: many
V gene: TRBV4-1
J gene: TRBJ2-5
CDR3 DNA: TGCGCCAGCAGCCAGGATCAGGGTCGAGAGACCCAGTACTTC
CDR3 protein: CASSQDQGRETQYF

D gene: -
clone size: few
V gene: TRBV6-1
J gene: TRBJ1-4
CDR3 DNA: TGTGCCAGCAGCGAGGGAGCAACTAATGAAAAACTGTTTTTT
CDR3 protein: CASSEGATNEKLFF

D gene: -
clone size: few
V gene: TRBV7-9
J gene: TRBJ1-3
CDR3 DNA: TGTGCCAGCAGCTTAGTTCGGAGGGAATCTGGAAACACCATATATTTT
CDR3 protein: CASSLVRRESGNTIYF

D gene: TRBD1
clone size: -
V gene: TRBV3-1
J gene: TRBJ1-4
CDR3 DNA: TGTGCCAGCAGCCGGGTCACTCCGGGACAGGGAAATGAAAAACTGTTTTTT
CDR3 protein: CASSRVTPGQGNEKLFF

D gene: -
clone size: many
V gene: TRBV2
J gene: TRBJ2-2
CDR3 DNA: TGTGCCAGCAGGGCCGGATCCACCGGGGAGCTGTTTTTT
CDR3 protein: CASRAGSTGELFF

D gene: TRBD2
clone size: -
V gene: TRBV5-1
J gene: TRBJ2-1
CDR3 DNA: TGCGCCAGCAGCTGGGGGCCGCGGGGGGACTCCTACAATGAGCAGTTCTTC
CDR3 protein: CASSWGPRGDSYNEQFF

D gene: TRBD1
clone size: many
V gene: TRBV2
J gene: TRBJ1-4
CDR3 DNA: TGTGCCATCTCGACAGGGAGGTATGAAAAACTGTTTTTT
CDR3 protein: CAISTGRYEKLFF

D gene: -
clone size: few
V gene: TRBV7-9
J gene: TRBJ2-4
CDR3 DNA: TGTGCCAGCAGCTTACTCAGCCCCCTTTCTCCGAAGCGGGCCAAAAACATTCAGTACTTC
CDR3 protein: CASSLLSPLSPKRAKNIQYF

D gene: -
clone size: few
V gene: TRBV13
J gene: TRBJ2-1
CDR3 DNA: TGTGCCAGCAGCTCAACCCTAGACTACAATGAGCAGTTCTTC
CDR3 protein: CASSSTLDYNEQFF

D gene: -
clone size: -
V gene: TRBV27
J gene: TRBJ2-7
CDR3 DNA: TGTGCCAGCAGTTCCCGGGGGACGGGCACCTACGAGCAGTACTTC
CDR3 protein: CASSSRGTGTYEQYF